The 21 T cell receptor beta chains given below trace back to one sample, sequenced in a study of blood T cell repertoires in COVID-19. Using immunoSEQ multiplex PCR, the repertoire was profiled, and TCRdb retains in-frame clones only, with some absent. The sample has about 52,000 clones, about 91% seen once. The sequencing input was peripheral blood. The receptor source for this set is a man between 50 and 59 years old with active COVID-19.

The rearrangement joins TRBV7-2 to TRBJ2-3; 16 positions match TRBD2. The ends lost 4 bases at V and 5 bases at J; junction bases unmatched: 6. The germline gives CDR1 SGHTA, CDR2 FQGNSA. The CDR3 length is 17 residues. The CDR3 sequence: CASSWGLAGGPGDTQYF. CDR3 coding DNA: TGTGCCAGCAGCTGGGGACTAGCGGGAGGGCCAGGAGATACGCAGTATTTT.

This clone was counted a single time. The chain joins TRBV2 to TRBJ2-3; TRBD2 matches 9 bases. The V and J ends lost 4 bases and 14 bases, in that order; junction bases with no gene match: 7. Germline V gives CDR1 SNHLY, CDR2 FYNNEI. This CDR3 spans 12 amino acids. The CDR3 is CASSVGGRAGYF. The CDR3 DNA sequence: TGTGCCAGCAGTGTCGGCGGGAGGGCCGGGTATTTT.

The genes are TRBV3-1 (or the pseudogene TRBV3-2) and TRBJ2-7; TRBD2 might be the D (6 bases). Looked up from germline, CDR1 is LGHDT and CDR2 is YNNKEL (reference sequence). Deletions cut 2 bases from V and 0 bases from J, with 11 bases between. There are 15 residues in the CDR3. This chain's CDR3 is CASSQFATSSYEQYF. The CDR3 region has the DNA TGTGCCAGCAGCCAATTCGCGACTAGCTCCTACGAGCAGTACTTC.

This chain connects TRBV29-1 to TRBJ2-2, with 7 bases fitting TRBD1. Germline V gene data show CDR1 as SQVTM and CDR2 as ANQGSEA. The CDR3 extends over 15 amino acids. The ends lost 7 bases at V and 0 bases at J; junction bases unmatched: 8. The CDR3 DNA reads as TGCAGCGGCGCGAGGGGGACAGCGAACACCGGGGAGCTGTTTTTT. Its protein product is CSGARGTANTGELFF.

The chain uses TRBV11-3 and TRBJ2-2; no clear D. Germline CDR1 reads SGHNT; CDR2 reads YENEEA. The ends were cut back, 0 bases at V and 6 bases at J, with 5 bases in the middle. The CDR3 sequence is 13 residues long. The CDR3 region is CASSLDPAGELFF. The DNA for the CDR3 is TGTGCCAGCAGCTTAGATCCGGCCGGGGAGCTGTTTTTT.

V gene TRBV11-2 combines with J gene TRBJ1-1, with 11 bases identical to TRBD1. This CDR3 contains 18 residues. Germline V lookup: CDR1 SGHAT, CDR2 FQNNGV. Germline trimming cut 0 bases from V and 1 base from J; bases unmatched to any gene: 7. CDR3 DNA: TGTGCCAGCAGCTTAGATGTCGGACAGGGGGCGAGGAACACTGAAGCTTTCTTT. Amino acids: CASSLDVGQGARNTEAFF. Supplemented by reference TRBV11-2 and TRBJ1-1, the full variable domain reads EAGVAQSPRYKIIEKRQSVAFWCNPISGHATLYWYQQILGQGPKLLIQFQNNGVVDDSQLPKDRFSAERLKGVDSTLKIQPAKLEDSAVYLCASSLDVGQGARNTEAFFGQGTRLTVV.

The chain links TRBV6-4 to TRBJ1-2, with D maybe TRBD1 (6 bases). The CDR3 has 13 residues. V was clipped by 4 bases and J by 7 bases, with 13 bases between them. CDR1 and CDR2 from the germline V gene are MRHNA and SNTAGT. This chain's CDR3 is CASSAQGFGGYTF. The DNA of the CDR3 is TGTGCCAGCAGTGCACAGGGATTCGGTGGCTACACCTTC.

The genes are TRBV24-1 and TRBJ1-2; 8 positions agree with TRBD1. The CDR3 is made up of 14 amino acids. Per the germline V gene, CDR1 is KGHDR and CDR2 is SFDVKD. The junction had 2 bases not matched to a gene; V was cut back by 3 bases and J by 3 bases. The CDR3 DNA is TGTGCCACCAGTGATAGGGGACAGGACTATGGCTACACCTTC. Translated, it gives CATSDRGQDYGYTF.

The rearrangement links TRBV5-1 to TRBJ2-1; 9 nucleotides line up with TRBD1. The CDR3 loop spans 16 amino acids. From germline, CDR1 is SGHRS and CDR2 YFSETQ. V shed 0 bases, J shed 10 bases, and the junction held 11 bases outside the gene matches. As DNA, the CDR3 is TGCGCCAGCAGCTTGGTTGGGACAGGGAAAAACGGCGAGCAGTTCTTC. The encoded protein is CASSLVGTGKNGEQFF.

The genes are TRBV2 and TRBJ1-2; TRBD1 matches 7 bases. The length of the CDR3 is 13 residues. The germline gives CDR1 SNHLY, CDR2 FYNNEI. Unmatched junction bases numbered 6, after V lost 3 bases and J lost 8 bases. CDR3 sequence: CASSDIRGEGYTF. The CDR3 region has the DNA TGTGCCAGCAGTGATATCAGGGGGGAGGGCTACACCTTC.

The V gene is TRBV5-1, the J gene TRBJ2-5, with 7 bases aligning to TRBD1. CDR3 length: 13 amino acids. Germline assignment: CDR1 SGHRS and CDR2 YFSETQ. With 3 bases clipped from V and 4 bases from J, the junction kept 3 bases outside the gene matches. CDR3 residues: CASSWAGGETQYF. The CDR3 nucleotides read TGCGCCAGCAGCTGGGCAGGGGGAGAGACCCAGTACTTC.

The genes are TRBV3-1 (or the pseudogene TRBV3-2) and TRBJ2-7; D might be TRBD1 (6 bases). Germline V gene sequence: CDR1 LGHDT, CDR2 YNNKEL (reference sequence). CDR3 length: 13 residues. V lost 2 bases and J lost 12, with 17 bases in between. The CDR3: CASSQRGGSLTYF. The CDR3 DNA sequence: TGTGCCAGCAGCCAAAGAGGGGGAAGTCTTACGTACTTC.

The chain couples TRBV24-1 to TRBJ1-2; possibly TRBD1 for D (6 bases). The V end lost 2 bases, the J end lost 5 bases, and 14 bases lay between the germline ends. CDR3 length: 15 amino acids. Germline values: CDR1 KGHDR, CDR2 SFDVKD. CDR3 in amino acids: CATSDSGGARYGYTF. The CDR3 DNA is TGTGCCACCAGTGATTCTGGGGGGGCAAGGTATGGCTACACCTTC.

CDR3 DNA sequence: TGCGCCAGCAGCTTGATTGTAGGAGTGGACGGGGAGCTGTTTTTT. Amino acids: CASSLIVGVDGELFF. This rearrangement joins TRBV5-1 to TRBJ2-2; D remains ambiguous. CDR1 SGHRS and CDR2 YFSETQ come from the germline V gene. V was shortened by 1 base and J by 7 bases, with 14 bases between the two germline ends. There are 15 residues in the CDR3.

V usage is TRBV29-1 and J usage is TRBJ1-1; 8 bases align to TRBD1. The junction had 12 bases not matched to a gene; V was cut back by 4 bases and J by 5 bases. CDR1 SQVTM and CDR2 ANQGSEA come from the germline V gene. The CDR3 spans 15 residues. The CDR3 is CSVASPSTGVTEAFF. The CDR3 coding sequence is TGCAGCGTTGCTTCCCCCTCGACAGGGGTAACTGAAGCTTTCTTT.

The chain recombines TRBV1 with TRBJ2-7; TRBD1 is the table's D call and was not checked against the DNA. TRBV1 is termed a pseudogene. The CDR3 totals 17 residues. CDR3 in amino acids: CTSSPRFWTGALYEQYF. The CDR3 DNA reads TGCACCAGCAGCCCCCGTTTCTGGACAGGGGCTCTCTACGAGCAGTACTTC.

The V gene is TRBV7-2, the J gene TRBJ2-5; 8 nucleotides line up with TRBD1. J lost 4 bases, V lost 4 bases, and 11 bases had no gene match. The CDR3 extends over 16 amino acids. The germline gives CDR1 SGHTA, CDR2 FQGNSA. The CDR3: CASSYTTGAGRETQYF. The CDR3 DNA is TGTGCCAGCAGCTATACGACAGGGGCGGGACGAGAGACCCAGTACTTC.

The chain joins TRBV28 to TRBJ1-3; D not certain. V was shortened by 6 bases and J by 4 bases, with 13 bases between the two germline ends. Germline CDR1 reads MDHEN; CDR2 reads SYDVKM. The CDR3 sequence is 14 residues long. The CDR3 DNA follows: TGTGCCAGCAGCATGCCCCAACAGGGAAACACCATATATTTT. It codes for CASSMPQQGNTIYF.

The rearrangement uses TRBV13 and TRBJ1-1; 8 bases match TRBD1. V lost 7 bases to trimming and J lost 2 bases; unmatched junction nucleotides: 3. Per germline, CDR1 PRHDT and CDR2 FYEKMQ (reference sequence). This CDR3 spans 13 amino acids. DNA of the CDR3: TGTGCCAGCAAAGGACAGGGCAACACTGAAGCTTTCTTT. Translated, it gives CASKGQGNTEAFF.

This clone was seen a single time. The gene calls are TRBV6-5 and TRBJ2-7, with unresolved D. Germline V CDR1 and CDR2: MNHEY, SVGAGI. This CDR3 has 11 residues. Trimming pared 4 bases from V and 3 bases from J, leaving 4 bases between. This CDR3 reads CASSSRYEQYF. CDR3 in DNA: TGTGCCAGCAGTTCCCGCTACGAGCAGTACTTC.

V is TRBV24-1 and J is TRBJ1-2; 8 positions agree with TRBD1. The CDR3 is 12 amino acids. V lost 4 bases, J lost 14 bases, and 8 bases stayed unmatched. Germline CDR1 and CDR2: KGHDR and SFDVKD. Written as DNA, the CDR3 is TGTGCCACCAGTGAACAAGGACAGGGACAGACCTTC. This translates into CATSEQGQGQTF.